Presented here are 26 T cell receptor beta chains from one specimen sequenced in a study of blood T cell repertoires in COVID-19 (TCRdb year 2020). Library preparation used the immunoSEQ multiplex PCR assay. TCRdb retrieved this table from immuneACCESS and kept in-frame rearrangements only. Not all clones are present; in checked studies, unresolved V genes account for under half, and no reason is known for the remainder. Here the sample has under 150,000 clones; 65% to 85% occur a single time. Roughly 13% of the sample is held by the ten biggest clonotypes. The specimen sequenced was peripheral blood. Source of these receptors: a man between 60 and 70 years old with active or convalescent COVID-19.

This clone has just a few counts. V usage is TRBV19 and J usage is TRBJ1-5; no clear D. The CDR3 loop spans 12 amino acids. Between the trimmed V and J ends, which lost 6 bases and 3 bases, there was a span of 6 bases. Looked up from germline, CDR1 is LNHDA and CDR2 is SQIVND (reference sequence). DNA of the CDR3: TGTGCCAGTAGGGCCTCCAATCAGCCCCAGCATTTT. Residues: CASRASNQPQHF.

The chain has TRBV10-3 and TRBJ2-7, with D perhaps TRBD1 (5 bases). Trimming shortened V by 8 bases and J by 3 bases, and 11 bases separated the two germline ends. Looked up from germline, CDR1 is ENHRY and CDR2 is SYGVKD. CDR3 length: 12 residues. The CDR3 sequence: CAIGAYNYEQYF. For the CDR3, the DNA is TGTGCCATCGGGGCCTACAACTACGAGCAGTACTTC.

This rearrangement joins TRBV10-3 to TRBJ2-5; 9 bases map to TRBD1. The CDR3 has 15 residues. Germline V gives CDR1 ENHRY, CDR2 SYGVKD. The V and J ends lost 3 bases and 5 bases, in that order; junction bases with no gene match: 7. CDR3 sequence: CAISDMDRGGETQYF. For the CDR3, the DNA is TGTGCCATCAGTGACATGGACAGGGGAGGGGAGACCCAGTACTTC.

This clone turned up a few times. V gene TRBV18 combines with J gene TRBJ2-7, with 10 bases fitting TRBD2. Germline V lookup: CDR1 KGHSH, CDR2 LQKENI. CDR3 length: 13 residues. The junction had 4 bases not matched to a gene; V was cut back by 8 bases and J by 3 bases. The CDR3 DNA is TGTGCCAGCGCCGGGACTAGCGTCTACGAGCAGTACTTC. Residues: CASAGTSVYEQYF.

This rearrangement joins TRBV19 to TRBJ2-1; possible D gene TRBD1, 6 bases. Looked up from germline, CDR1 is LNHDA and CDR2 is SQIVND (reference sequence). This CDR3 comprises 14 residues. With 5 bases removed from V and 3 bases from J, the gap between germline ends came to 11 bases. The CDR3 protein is CASSGGGYYNEQFF. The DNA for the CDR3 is TGTGCCAGTAGTGGGGGCGGCTACTACAATGAGCAGTTCTTC.

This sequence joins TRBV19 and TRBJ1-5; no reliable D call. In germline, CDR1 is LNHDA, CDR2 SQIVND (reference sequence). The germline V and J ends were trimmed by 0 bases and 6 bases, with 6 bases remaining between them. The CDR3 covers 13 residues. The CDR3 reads CASSIDLPQPQHF. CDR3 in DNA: TGTGCCAGTAGTATAGATCTTCCTCAGCCCCAGCATTTT.

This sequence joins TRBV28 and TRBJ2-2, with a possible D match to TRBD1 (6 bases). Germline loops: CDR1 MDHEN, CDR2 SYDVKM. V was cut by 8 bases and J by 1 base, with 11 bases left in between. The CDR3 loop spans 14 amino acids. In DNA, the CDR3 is TGTGCCAGCTTATCGACAGGGAACACCGGGGAGCTGTTTTTT. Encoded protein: CASLSTGNTGELFF.

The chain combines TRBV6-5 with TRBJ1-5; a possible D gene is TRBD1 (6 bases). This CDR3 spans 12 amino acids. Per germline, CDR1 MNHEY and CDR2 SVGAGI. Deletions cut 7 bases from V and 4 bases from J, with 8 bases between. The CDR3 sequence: CASNQGNQPQHF. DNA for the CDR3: TGTGCCAGCAATCAGGGGAATCAGCCCCAGCATTTT.

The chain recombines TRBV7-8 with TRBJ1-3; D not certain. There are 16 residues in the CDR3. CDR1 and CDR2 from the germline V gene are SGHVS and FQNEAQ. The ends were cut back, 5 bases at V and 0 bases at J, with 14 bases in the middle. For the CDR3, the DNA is TGTGCCAGCAGCCGAGACTCGGGGTTCTCTGGAAACACCATATATTTT. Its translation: CASSRDSGFSGNTIYF.

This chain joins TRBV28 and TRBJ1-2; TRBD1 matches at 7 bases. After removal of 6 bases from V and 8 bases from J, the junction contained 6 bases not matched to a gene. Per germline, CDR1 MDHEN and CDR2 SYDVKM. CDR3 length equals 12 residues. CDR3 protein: CASSIQGPGYTF. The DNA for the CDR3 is TGTGCCAGCAGCATACAGGGGCCGGGCTACACCTTC.

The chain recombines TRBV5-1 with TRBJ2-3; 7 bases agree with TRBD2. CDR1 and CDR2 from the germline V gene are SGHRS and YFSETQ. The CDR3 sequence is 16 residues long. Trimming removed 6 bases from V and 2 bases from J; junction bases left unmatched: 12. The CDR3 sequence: CASTFGLADFTDTQYF. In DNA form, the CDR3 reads TGCGCCAGCACCTTCGGGCTAGCGGATTTCACAGATACGCAGTATTTT.

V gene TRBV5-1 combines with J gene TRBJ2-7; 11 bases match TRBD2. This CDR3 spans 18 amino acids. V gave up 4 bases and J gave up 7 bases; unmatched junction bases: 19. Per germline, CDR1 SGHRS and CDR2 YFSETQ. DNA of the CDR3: TGCGCCAGCAGCCTTATAGGGACTAGCGGATATAGTACTGGAGAGCAGTACTTC. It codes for CASSLIGTSGYSTGEQYF.

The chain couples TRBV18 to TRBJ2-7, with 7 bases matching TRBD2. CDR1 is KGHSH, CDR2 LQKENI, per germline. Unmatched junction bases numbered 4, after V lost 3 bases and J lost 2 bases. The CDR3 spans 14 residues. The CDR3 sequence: CASSPRGDAYEQYF. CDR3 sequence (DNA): TGTGCCAGCTCACCCCGGGGGGACGCCTACGAGCAGTACTTC. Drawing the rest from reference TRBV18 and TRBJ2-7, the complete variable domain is NAGVMQNPRHLVRRRGQEARLRCSPMKGHSHVYWYRQLPEEGLKFMVYLQKENIIDESGMPKERFSAEFPKEGPSILRIQQVVRGDSAAYFCASSPRGDAYEQYFGPGTRLTVT.

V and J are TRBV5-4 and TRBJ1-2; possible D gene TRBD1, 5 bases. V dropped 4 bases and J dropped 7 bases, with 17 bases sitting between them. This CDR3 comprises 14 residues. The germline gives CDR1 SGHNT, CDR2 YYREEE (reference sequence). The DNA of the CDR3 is TGTGCCAGCAGCCAAGGGGAGGGCTTGAGTGGCTACACCTTC. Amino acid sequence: CASSQGEGLSGYTF.

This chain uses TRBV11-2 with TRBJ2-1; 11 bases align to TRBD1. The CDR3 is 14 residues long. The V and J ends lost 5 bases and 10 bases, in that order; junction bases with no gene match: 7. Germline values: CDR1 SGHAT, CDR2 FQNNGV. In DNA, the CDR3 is TGTGCCAGCAGCGCCGGGACAGGGGGAGGGGAGCAGTTCTTC. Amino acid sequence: CASSAGTGGGEQFF.

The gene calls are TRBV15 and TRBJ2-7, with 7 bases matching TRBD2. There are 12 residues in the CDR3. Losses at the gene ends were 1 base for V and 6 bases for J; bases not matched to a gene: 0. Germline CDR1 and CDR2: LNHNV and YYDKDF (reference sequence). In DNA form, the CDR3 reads TGTGCCACCAGCAGAGGGGGGGGCGAGCAGTACTTC. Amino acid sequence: CATSRGGGEQYF.

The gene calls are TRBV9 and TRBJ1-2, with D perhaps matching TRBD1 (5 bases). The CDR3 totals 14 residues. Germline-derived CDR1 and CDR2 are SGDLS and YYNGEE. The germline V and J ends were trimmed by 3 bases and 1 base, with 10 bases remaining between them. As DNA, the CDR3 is TGTGCCAGCAGCGGCGGAGGGGATAACTATGGCTACACCTTC. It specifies CASSGGGDNYGYTF.

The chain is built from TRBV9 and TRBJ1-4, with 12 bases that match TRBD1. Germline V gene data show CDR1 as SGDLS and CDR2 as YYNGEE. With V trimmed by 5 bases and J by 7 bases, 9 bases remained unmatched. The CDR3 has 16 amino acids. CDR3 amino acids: CASSRGTGGAGEKLFF. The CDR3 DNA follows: TGTGCCAGCAGTCGTGGGACAGGGGGCGCCGGTGAAAAACTGTTTTTT. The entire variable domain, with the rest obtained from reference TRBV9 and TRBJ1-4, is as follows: DSGVTQTPKHLITATGQRVTLRCSPRSGDLSVYWYQQSLDQGLQFLIQYYNGEERAKGNILERFSAQQFPDLHSELNLSSLELGDSALYFCASSRGTGGAGEKLFFGSGTQLSVL.

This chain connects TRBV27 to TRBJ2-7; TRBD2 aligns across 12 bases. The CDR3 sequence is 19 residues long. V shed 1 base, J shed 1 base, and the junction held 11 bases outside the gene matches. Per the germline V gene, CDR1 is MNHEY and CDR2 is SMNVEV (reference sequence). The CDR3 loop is CASSLFTPGTSGRSYEQYF. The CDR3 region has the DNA TGTGCCAGCAGTTTATTCACCCCCGGGACTAGCGGGCGGTCCTACGAGCAGTACTTC.

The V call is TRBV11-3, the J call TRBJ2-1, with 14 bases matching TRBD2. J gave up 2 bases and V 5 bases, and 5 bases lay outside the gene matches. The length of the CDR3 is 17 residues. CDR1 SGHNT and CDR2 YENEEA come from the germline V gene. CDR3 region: CASSRLAGGQTYNEQFF. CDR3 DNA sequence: TGTGCCAGCAGCAGACTAGCGGGAGGGCAAACCTACAATGAGCAGTTCTTC.

In DNA, the CDR3 is TGTGCCAGCAGCAAAGATACAGGGGGTGGCTACACCTTC. It codes for CASSKDTGGGYTF. This chain joins TRBV21-1 and TRBJ1-2; the table assigns TRBD1, which was not confirmed against the DNA. TRBV21-1 is reported as a pseudogene. This CDR3 region has 13 residues.

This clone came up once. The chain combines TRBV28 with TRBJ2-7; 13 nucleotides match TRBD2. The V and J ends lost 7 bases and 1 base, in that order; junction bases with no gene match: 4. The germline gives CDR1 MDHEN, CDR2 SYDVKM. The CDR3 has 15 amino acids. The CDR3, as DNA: TGTGCCAGCACCCTGGGACTAGCGGGATCCTACGAGCAGTACTTC. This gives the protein CASTLGLAGSYEQYF.

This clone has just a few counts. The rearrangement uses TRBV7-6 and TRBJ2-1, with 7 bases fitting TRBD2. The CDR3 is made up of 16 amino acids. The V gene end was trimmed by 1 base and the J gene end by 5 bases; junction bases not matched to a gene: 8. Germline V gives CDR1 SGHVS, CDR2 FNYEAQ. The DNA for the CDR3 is TGTGCCAGCAGCTTAGGGGGTCTAGCGGTGAACAATGAGCAGTTCTTC. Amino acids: CASSLGGLAVNNEQFF.

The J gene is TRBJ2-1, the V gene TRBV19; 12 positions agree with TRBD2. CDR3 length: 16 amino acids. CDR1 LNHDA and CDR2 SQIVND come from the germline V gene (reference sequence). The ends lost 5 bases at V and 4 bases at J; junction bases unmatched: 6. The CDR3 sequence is CASSPPGLAGYNEQFF. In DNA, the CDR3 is TGTGCCAGTAGTCCTCCGGGACTAGCGGGTTACAATGAGCAGTTCTTC.

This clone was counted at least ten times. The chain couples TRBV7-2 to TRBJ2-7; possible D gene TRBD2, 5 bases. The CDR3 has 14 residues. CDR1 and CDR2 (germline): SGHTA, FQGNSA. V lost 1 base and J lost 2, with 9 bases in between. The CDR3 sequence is CASSLVGDTYEQYF. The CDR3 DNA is TGTGCCAGCAGCTTAGTGGGAGACACCTACGAGCAGTACTTC.

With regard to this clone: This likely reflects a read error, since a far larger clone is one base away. The CDR3 here is CASSQSRGEWSQPQHF. The CDR3 DNA reads as TGCGCCAGCAGCCAATCCAGGGGGGAATGGAGCCAGCCCCAGCATTTT. This chain links TRBV4-3 with TRBJ1-5; 7 bases are shared with TRBD1. V lost 2 bases and J lost 7; bases outside the gene matches: 11. This CDR3 spans 16 amino acids. CDR1 and CDR2 from the germline V gene are LGHNA and YSLEER.